Listed below are T cell receptor beta chains from one sample, sequenced in a study of regulatory T cells in long-lasting Graves disease. In TCRdb, the multiplex PCR reads were re-called with MiXCR into one record per CDR3 protein. Of roughly 420,000 distinct CDR3 sequences in the sample, less than 20% were seen once. Separately, the same data were catalogued under a study of T cells in Graves' hyperthyroidism and ophthalmopathy.

The sample here was peripheral blood mononuclear cells (PBMCs), taken at new diagnosis, from a patient treated with antithyroid drugs. These receptors all stem from a woman between 18 and 30 years old with Graves disease. The CDR3 runs from the conserved cysteine through the conserved F or W. Each record gives: CDR3 protein, CDR3 DNA, V gene, J gene, clone size, D gene, CDR3 length. The D gene is left open where the match is weak. Not all rows give a size; the values are once, few, many and, for expanded clones, a class.

CAWRPGWTGELFF	TGTGCCTGGAGACCGGGATGGACCGGGGAGCTGTTTTTT	TRBV30	TRBJ2-2	many	NA	13
CATRRPGQGYGYTF	TGTGCCACCAGGAGACCGGGACAGGGCTATGGCTACACCTTC	TRBV27	TRBJ1-2	many	TRBD1	14
CASSSRGTESPLHF	TGTGCCAGCAGCTCACGGGGCACCGAATCACCCCTCCACTTT	TRBV11-1	TRBJ1-6	many	NA	14
CASSLSVGGLNYGYTF	TGTGCCAGCAGTTTATCTGTGGGAGGGCTCAACTATGGCTACACCTTC	TRBV28	TRBJ1-2	NA	NA	16
CASSYAGTGVHEQYF	TGTGCCAGCAGTTACGCTGGGACAGGGGTCCACGAGCAGTACTTC	TRBV6-2/TRBV6-3	TRBJ2-7	many	TRBD1	15
CASSFVGVNTEAFF	TGTGCCAGCAGTTTCGTGGGAGTGAACACTGAAGCTTTCTTT	TRBV12-3/TRBV12-4	TRBJ1-1	few	NA	14
CASSLGGRTNTEAFF	TGTGCCAGCAGTTTGGGGGGGCGGACGAACACTGAAGCTTTCTTT	TRBV28	TRBJ1-1	many	NA	15
CASSLGQPPYNEQFF	TGTGCTAGCAGCTTAGGACAGCCTCCTTACAATGAGCAGTTCTTC	TRBV7-7	TRBJ2-1	many	NA	15
CASQPGQGSGANVLTF	TGTGCCAGCCAACCGGGACAGGGATCTGGGGCCAACGTCCTGACTTTC	TRBV6-2/TRBV6-3	TRBJ2-6	few	TRBD1	16
CSVEDRVAFGGKLFF	TGCAGCGTTGAAGATCGGGTGGCTTTTGGAGGAAAACTGTTTTTT	TRBV29-1	TRBJ1-4	few	NA	15
CSARWSHNLMNTEAFF	TGCAGTGCTAGATGGTCCCACAACCTGATGAACACTGAAGCTTTCTTT	TRBV20-1	TRBJ1-1	NA	NA	16
CSVARGASYEQYF	TGCAGCGTTGCTCGCGGGGCGAGCTACGAGCAGTACTTC	TRBV29-1	TRBJ2-7	NA	NA	13
CASSYGTRADQFF	TGTGCCAGCAGTTACGGGACTCGGGCCGATCAGTTCTTC	TRBV6-2/TRBV6-3	TRBJ2-1	many	NA	13
CSVAQAGAYEQYF	TGCAGCGTTGCCCAAGCGGGAGCCTACGAGCAGTACTTC	TRBV29-1	TRBJ2-7	many	TRBD2	13
CASSLAGQVAEQYF	TGTGCCAGCAGCTTGGCTGGACAGGTCGCCGAGCAGTACTTC	TRBV5-8	TRBJ2-7	few	TRBD1	14
CASRPRTGPNQPQHF	TGTGCCAGCAGACCGAGGACAGGCCCCAATCAGCCCCAGCATTTT	TRBV12-3/TRBV12-4	TRBJ1-5	few	TRBD1	15
CASSLSRYYEQYF	TGTGCCAGCAGTTTATCGAGGTACTACGAGCAGTACTTC	TRBV27	TRBJ2-7	many	NA	13
CSARGTPAGAQHF	TGCAGTGCTAGAGGGACACCCGCAGGGGCCCAGCATTTT	TRBV20-1	TRBJ1-5	many	NA	13
CAISEAKGPSNQPQHF	TGTGCCATCAGTGAGGCAAAGGGTCCCAGCAATCAGCCCCAGCATTTT	TRBV10-3	TRBJ1-5	NA	NA	16
CASSYSLGVLYEQYF	TGTGCCAGCAGTTACTCGCTAGGGGTGCTCTACGAGCAGTACTTC	TRBV6-2/TRBV6-3	TRBJ2-7	NA	NA	15
CASSQGGGETQYF	TGTGCCAGCAGCCAAGGTGGGGGGGAGACCCAGTACTTC	TRBV11-3	TRBJ2-5	many	NA	13
CASSSTGWSYEQYF	TGTGCCAGCAGTTCAACAGGGTGGTCCTACGAGCAGTACTTC	TRBV28	TRBJ2-7	NA	NA	14
CASTLDWSSYEQYF	TGCGCCAGCACCCTGGACTGGAGCTCCTACGAGCAGTACTTC	TRBV5-1	TRBJ2-7	NA	NA	14
CASSQETRADTQYF	TGTGCCAGCAGCCAAGAGACTAGGGCAGATACGCAGTATTTT	TRBV14	TRBJ2-3	NA	NA	14
CSASPGSPTQPQHF	TGCAGTGCTAGCCCAGGCAGTCCGACTCAGCCCCAGCATTTT	TRBV20-1	TRBJ1-5	many	NA	14
CASSLWGAGGRYEQYF	TGTGCCAGCAGTTTATGGGGGGCGGGCGGGAGATACGAGCAGTACTTC	TRBV28	TRBJ2-7	many	NA	16
CASSPDREINTEAFF	TGTGCCAGCAGCCCGGACAGGGAAATTAACACTGAAGCTTTCTTT	TRBV4-2	TRBJ1-1	NA	TRBD1	15
CASSTDGMNTEAFF	TGCGCCAGCAGCACGGACGGCATGAACACTGAAGCTTTCTTT	TRBV5-1	TRBJ1-1	many	NA	14
CSARRSTAGEFF	TGCAGTGCTAGGAGATCAACAGCGGGAGAATTCTTC	TRBV20-1	TRBJ2-1	NA	TRBD2	12
CASSQGLAGGGFGELFF	TGTGCCAGCAGCCAGGGACTAGCGGGTGGAGGGTTCGGGGAGCTGTTTTTT	TRBV7-2	TRBJ2-2	NA	TRBD2	17
CASSLNPRGYTF	TGTGCCAGCAGTTTAAACCCCCGTGGCTACACCTTC	TRBV28	TRBJ1-2	many	NA	12
CASSVGGTQTYEQYF	TGTGCCAGCAGCGTAGGGGGCACGCAAACCTACGAGCAGTACTTC	TRBV9	TRBJ2-7	many	NA	15
CASMSGDGIPYEQYF	TGTGCCAGCATGAGCGGGGACGGAATTCCCTACGAGCAGTACTTC	TRBV6-1	TRBJ2-7	NA	TRBD2	15
CASSSLGDGSTGNEQFF	TGTGCCAGCAGCTCACTCGGGGACGGGAGCACTGGGAATGAGCAGTTCTTC	TRBV9	TRBJ2-1	few	NA	17
CAWRSYEQYF	TGTGCCTGGAGGTCCTACGAGCAGTACTTC	TRBV30	TRBJ2-7	NA	NA	10
CASSLVSRGNQPQHF	TGTGCCAGCAGTTTAGTGTCCAGGGGAAATCAGCCCCAGCATTTT	TRBV27	TRBJ1-5	NA	NA	15
CASSRQTSGNTIYF	TGTGCCAGCAGCCGACAGACCTCTGGAAACACCATATATTTT	TRBV11-2	TRBJ1-3	many	NA	14
CASMWGLAGVENEQFF	TGTGCCAGCATGTGGGGACTAGCGGGGGTGGAAAATGAGCAGTTCTTC	TRBV2	TRBJ2-1	many	TRBD2	16
CASRDSKAFF	TGTGCCAGCAGGGACAGTAAAGCTTTCTTT	TRBV6-1	TRBJ1-1	many	NA	10
CAWSVGIGFTEAFF	TGTGCCTGGAGTGTGGGTATTGGGTTCACTGAAGCTTTCTTT	TRBV30	TRBJ1-1	many	NA	14
CASSLAGSSDTQYF	TGTGCCAGCAGCTTAGCGGGTAGCTCGGATACGCAGTATTTT	TRBV7-9	TRBJ2-3	few	NA	14